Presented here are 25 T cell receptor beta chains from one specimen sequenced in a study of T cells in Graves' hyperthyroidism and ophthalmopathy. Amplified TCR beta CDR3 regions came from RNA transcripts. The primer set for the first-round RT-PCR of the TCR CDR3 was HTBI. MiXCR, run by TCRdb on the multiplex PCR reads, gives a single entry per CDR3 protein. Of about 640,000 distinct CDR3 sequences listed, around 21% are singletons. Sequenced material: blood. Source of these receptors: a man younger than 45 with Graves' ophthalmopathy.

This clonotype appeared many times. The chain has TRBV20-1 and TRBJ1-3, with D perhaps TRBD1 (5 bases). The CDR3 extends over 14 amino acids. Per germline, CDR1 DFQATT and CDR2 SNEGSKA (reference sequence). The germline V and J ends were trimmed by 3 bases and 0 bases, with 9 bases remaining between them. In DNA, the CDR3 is TGCAGTGCTAGTCTCGACAGCTCTGGAAACACCATATATTTT. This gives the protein CSASLDSSGNTIYF.

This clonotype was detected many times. The CDR3 region has the DNA TGTGCCAGCAGTGAAGGTCTGCGGCGGTCAGGGGTTCTGCGGGGCAGTGAGGTAGATTGGCCCCAGCATTTT. Its protein product is CASSEGLRRSGVLRGSEVDWPQHF. The chain joins TRBV6-1 to TRBJ1-5, with a tentative D call TRBD1 (6 bases). Germline V gene sequence: CDR1 MNHNS, CDR2 SASEGT. This CDR3 contains 24 residues. Trimming pared 1 base from V and 9 bases from J, leaving 43 bases between.

This CDR3 reads CATSQSGELFF. For the CDR3, the DNA is TGTGCCACCAGTCAATCCGGGGAGCTGTTTTTT. The chain recombines TRBV24-1 with TRBJ2-2; no clear D. The germline V gene has CDR1 KGHDR and CDR2 SFDVKD. The CDR3 runs to 11 residues. Trimming took 6 bases from V and 6 from J, leaving 4 bases between them.

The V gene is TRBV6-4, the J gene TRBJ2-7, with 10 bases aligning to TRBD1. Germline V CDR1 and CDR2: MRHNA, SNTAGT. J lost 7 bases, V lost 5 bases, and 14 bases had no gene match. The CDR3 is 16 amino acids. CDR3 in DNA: TGTGCCAGCAGTTTGCGACAGGGGGCGAGATCTGGGGAGCAGTACTTC. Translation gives CASSLRQGARSGEQYF.

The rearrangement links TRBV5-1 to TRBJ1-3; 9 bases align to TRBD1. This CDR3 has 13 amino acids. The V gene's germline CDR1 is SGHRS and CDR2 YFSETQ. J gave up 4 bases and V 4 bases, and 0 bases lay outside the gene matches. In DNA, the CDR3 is TGCGCCAGCAGCGGGACAGGGGGAAACACCATATATTTT. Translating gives CASSGTGGNTIYF.

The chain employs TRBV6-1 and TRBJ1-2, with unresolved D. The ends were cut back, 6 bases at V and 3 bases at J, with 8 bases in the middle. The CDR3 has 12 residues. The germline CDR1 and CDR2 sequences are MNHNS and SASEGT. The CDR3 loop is CASRQQDYGYTF. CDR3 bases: TGTGCCAGCAGACAGCAAGACTATGGCTACACCTTC.

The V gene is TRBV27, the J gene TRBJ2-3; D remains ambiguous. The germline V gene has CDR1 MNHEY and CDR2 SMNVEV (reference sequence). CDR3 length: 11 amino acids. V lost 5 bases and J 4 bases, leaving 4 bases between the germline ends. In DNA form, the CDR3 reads TGTGCCAGCAGTGTGTCAGATACGCAGTATTTT. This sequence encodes CASSVSDTQYF.

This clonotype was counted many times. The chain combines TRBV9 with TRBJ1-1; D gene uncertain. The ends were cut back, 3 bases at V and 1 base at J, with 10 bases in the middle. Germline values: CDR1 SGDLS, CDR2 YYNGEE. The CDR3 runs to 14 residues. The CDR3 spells CASSASPENTEAFF. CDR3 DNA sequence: TGTGCCAGCAGCGCTAGCCCTGAGAACACTGAAGCTTTCTTT.

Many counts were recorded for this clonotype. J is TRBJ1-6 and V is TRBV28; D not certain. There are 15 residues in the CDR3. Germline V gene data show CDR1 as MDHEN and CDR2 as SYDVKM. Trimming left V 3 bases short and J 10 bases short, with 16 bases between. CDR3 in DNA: TGTGCCAGCAGTTTGCTGCAGGCCGGCTTATCACCCCTCCACTTT. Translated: CASSLLQAGLSPLHF.

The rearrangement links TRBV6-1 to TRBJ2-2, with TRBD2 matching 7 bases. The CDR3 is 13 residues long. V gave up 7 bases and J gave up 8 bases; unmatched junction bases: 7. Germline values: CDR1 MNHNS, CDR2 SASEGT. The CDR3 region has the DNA TGTGCCAGCACCCCCGGGGGGTTGGGGGAGCTGTTTTTT. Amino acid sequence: CASTPGGLGELFF.

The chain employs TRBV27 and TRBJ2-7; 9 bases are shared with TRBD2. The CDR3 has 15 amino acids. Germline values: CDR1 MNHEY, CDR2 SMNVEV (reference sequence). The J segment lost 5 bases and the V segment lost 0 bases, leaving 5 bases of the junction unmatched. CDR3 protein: CASSLSGLARDEQYF. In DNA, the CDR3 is TGTGCCAGCAGTTTATCGGGACTAGCTAGGGACGAGCAGTACTTC.

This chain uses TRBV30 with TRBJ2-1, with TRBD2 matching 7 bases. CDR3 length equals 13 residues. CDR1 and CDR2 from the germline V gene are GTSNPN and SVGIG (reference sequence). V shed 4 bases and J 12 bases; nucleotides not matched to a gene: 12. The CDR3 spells CAWTSGTNPGQFF. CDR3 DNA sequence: TGTGCCTGGACGAGCGGGACCAACCCGGGGCAGTTCTTC.

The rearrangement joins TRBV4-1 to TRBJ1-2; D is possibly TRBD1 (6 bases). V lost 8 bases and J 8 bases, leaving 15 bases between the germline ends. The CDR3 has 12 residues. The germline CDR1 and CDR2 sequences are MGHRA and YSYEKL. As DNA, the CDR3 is TGCGCCAGCGGCAGGGGTTTTGAAGGCTACACCTTC. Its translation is CASGRGFEGYTF.

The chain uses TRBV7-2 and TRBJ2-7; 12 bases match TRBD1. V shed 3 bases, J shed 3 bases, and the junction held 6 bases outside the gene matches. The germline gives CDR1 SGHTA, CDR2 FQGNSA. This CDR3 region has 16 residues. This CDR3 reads CASSFSGTGGFYEQYF. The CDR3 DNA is TGTGCCAGCAGCTTTTCCGGGACAGGGGGCTTCTACGAGCAGTACTTC.

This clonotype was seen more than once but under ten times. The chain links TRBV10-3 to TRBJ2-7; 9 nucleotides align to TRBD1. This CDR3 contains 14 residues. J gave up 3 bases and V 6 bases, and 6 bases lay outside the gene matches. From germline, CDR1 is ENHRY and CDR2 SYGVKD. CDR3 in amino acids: CAIRTDRGDYEQYF. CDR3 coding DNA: TGTGCCATCAGGACTGACAGGGGGGACTACGAGCAGTACTTC.

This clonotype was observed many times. CDR3 nucleotide sequence: TGTGCCAGCAGCTACCCAGGGGTATCTGGCTACACCTTC. Protein sequence: CASSYPGVSGYTF. The genes are TRBV7-2 and TRBJ1-2, with D maybe TRBD1 (6 bases). This CDR3 has 13 residues. Germline CDR1 is SGHTA and CDR2 is FQGNSA. Trimming removed 4 bases at V and 7 bases at J, with 13 bases between.

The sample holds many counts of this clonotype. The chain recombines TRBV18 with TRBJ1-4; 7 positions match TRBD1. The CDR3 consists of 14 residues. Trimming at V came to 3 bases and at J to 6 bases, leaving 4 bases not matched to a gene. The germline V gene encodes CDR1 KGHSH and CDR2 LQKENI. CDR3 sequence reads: CASSPTGKDEKLFF. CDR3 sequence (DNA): TGTGCCAGCTCACCGACAGGGAAGGATGAAAAACTGTTTTTT.

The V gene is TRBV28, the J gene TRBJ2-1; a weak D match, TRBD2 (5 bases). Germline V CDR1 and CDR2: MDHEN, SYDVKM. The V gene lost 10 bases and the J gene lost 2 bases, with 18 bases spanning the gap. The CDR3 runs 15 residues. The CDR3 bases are TGTGCCACTAATGCGGAGGCCCTTACCTACAATGAGCAGTTCTTC. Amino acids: CATNAEALTYNEQFF.

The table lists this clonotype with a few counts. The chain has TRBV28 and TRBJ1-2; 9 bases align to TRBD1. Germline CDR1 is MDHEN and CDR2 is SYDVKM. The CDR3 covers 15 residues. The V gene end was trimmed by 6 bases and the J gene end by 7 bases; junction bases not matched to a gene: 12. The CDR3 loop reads CASSNGLDRGGGYTF. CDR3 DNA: TGTGCCAGCAGCAACGGACTTGACAGGGGGGGTGGCTACACCTTC.

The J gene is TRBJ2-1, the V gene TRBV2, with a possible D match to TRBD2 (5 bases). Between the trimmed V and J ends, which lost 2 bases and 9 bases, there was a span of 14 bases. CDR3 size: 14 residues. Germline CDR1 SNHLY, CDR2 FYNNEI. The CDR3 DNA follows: TGTGCCAGCAGTGAATTGGTGGGCGGAGGTGAGCAGTTCTTC. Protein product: CASSELVGGGEQFF.

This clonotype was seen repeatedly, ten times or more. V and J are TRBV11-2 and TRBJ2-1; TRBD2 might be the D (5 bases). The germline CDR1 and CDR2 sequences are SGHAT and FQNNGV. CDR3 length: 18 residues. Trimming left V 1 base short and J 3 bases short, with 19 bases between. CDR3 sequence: CASSLGARGRKFYNEQFF. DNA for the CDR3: TGTGCCAGCAGCTTAGGAGCCAGAGGGCGGAAATTCTACAATGAGCAGTTCTTC.

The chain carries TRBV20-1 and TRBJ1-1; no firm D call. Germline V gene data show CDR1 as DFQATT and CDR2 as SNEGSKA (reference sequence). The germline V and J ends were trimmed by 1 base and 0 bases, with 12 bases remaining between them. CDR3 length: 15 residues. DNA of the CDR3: TGCAGTGCTAGAGCCGGCAGATCCATGAACACTGAAGCTTTCTTT. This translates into CSARAGRSMNTEAFF.

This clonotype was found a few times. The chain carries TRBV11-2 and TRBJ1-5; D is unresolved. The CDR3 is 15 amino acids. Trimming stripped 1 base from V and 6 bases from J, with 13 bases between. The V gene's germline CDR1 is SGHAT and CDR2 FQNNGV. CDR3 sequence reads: CASSLGVWVGQPQHF. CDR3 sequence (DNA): TGTGCCAGCAGCTTAGGCGTATGGGTGGGTCAGCCCCAGCATTTT. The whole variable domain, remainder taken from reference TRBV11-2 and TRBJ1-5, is EAGVAQSPRYKIIEKRQSVAFWCNPISGHATLYWYQQILGQGPKLLIQFQNNGVVDDSQLPKDRFSAERLKGVDSTLKIQPAKLEDSAVYLCASSLGVWVGQPQHFGDGTRLSIL.

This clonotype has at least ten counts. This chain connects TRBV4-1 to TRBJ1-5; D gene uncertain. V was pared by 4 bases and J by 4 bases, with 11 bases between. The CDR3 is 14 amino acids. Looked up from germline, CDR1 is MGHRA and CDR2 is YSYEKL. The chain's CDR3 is CASSLRLGNQPQHF. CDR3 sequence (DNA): TGCGCCAGCAGCCTCCGATTAGGTAATCAGCCCCAGCATTTT.

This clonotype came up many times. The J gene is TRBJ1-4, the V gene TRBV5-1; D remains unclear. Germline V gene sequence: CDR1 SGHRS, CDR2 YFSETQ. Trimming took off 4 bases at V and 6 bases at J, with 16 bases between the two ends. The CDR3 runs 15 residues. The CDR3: CASSKDGQEDEKLFF. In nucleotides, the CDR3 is TGCGCCAGCAGCAAGGACGGGCAAGAGGATGAAAAACTGTTTTTT.